This is a list of T cell receptor beta chains from one sample in a study of Ad26.COV2.S vaccination and SARS-CoV-2 variants. Profiling relied on immunoSEQ multiplex PCR, and the TCRdb table lists in-frame clones only, not all of them. The profile shows hundreds of thousands of clones, 80% to 90% of them singletons. The sequencing used peripheral blood, collected in a trial of Ad26.COV2.S vaccine versus placebo. The receptor set was obtained from a person between 18 and 65 years old who received the Ad26.COV2.S COVID-19 vaccine or a placebo. Both conserved end residues are part of each CDR3. A D gene is named only where the DNA matches it firmly. The listing skips clone size in some rows; elsewhere it reads once, few, many or a size class.

clone_size	v_call	d_call	j_call	cdr3_aa	cdr3_nt
-	TRBV5-1	TRBD1	TRBJ1-5	CASSRTGTEQPQHF	TGCGCCAGCAGCCGGACAGGGACGGAACAGCCCCAGCATTTT
once	TRBV11-2	-	TRBJ2-3	CASSLGGGQDTQYF	TGTGCCAGCAGCTTAGGGGGGGGCCAGGATACGCAGTATTTT
-	TRBV3-1/TRBV3-2	-	TRBJ2-3	CASSHQRGTDTQYF	TGTGCCAGCAGCCATCAGAGGGGCACAGATACGCAGTATTTT
-	TRBV5-1	-	TRBJ1-1	CASSPPGHSGTEAFF	TGCGCCAGCAGCCCGCCGGGTCACTCGGGAACTGAAGCTTTCTTT
-	TRBV6-4	-	TRBJ1-2	CASSDLGYGYTF	TGTGCCAGCAGTGACCTAGGCTATGGCTACACCTTC
-	TRBV7-2	-	TRBJ1-3	CASSPVVSGNTIYF	TGTGCCAGCAGCCCCGTGGTATCTGGAAACACCATATATTTT
-	TRBV7-2	-	TRBJ2-2	CASSLAAAGPNTGELFF	TGTGCCAGCAGCTTAGCAGCGGCAGGGCCGAACACCGGGGAGCTGTTTTTT
-	TRBV19	-	TRBJ1-6	CATRVGDSPLHF	TGTGCCACCAGGGTAGGGGATTCACCCCTCCACTTT
once	TRBV28	-	TRBJ1-5	CASSWAGLSSNQPQHF	TGTGCCAGCAGTTGGGCAGGGTTGTCTAGCAATCAGCCCCAGCATTTT
-	TRBV9	TRBD2	TRBJ2-1	CASSVGAQRGNEQFF	TGTGCCAGCAGCGTAGGCGCCCAGCGGGGGAATGAGCAGTTCTTC
-	TRBV18	-	TRBJ1-4	CASSPGIGEKLFF	TGTGCCAGCTCACCAGGGATTGGGGAAAAACTGTTTTTT
once	TRBV3-1/TRBV3-2	TRBD2	TRBJ2-7	CASSVGLAGREQYF	TGTGCCAGCAGCGTCGGACTAGCGGGACGCGAGCAGTACTTC
-	TRBV28	-	TRBJ2-2	CASSTGTAGTGELFF	TGTGCCAGCAGTACGGGGACTGCCGGAACCGGGGAGCTGTTTTTT
-	TRBV3-1/TRBV3-2	-	TRBJ2-5	CASSRPPETQYF	TGTGCCAGCAGCCGTCCGCCCGAGACCCAGTACTTC
few	TRBV6-5	TRBD1	TRBJ2-5	CASSYSGTGGETQYF	TGTGCCAGCAGTTATTCCGGGACAGGGGGAGAGACCCAGTACTTC
-	TRBV18	-	TRBJ2-1	CASSPDHLNNEQFF	TGTGCCAGCTCACCGGATCACTTAAACAATGAGCAGTTCTTC
-	TRBV28	-	TRBJ1-1	CASSLWGSVMNTEAFF	TGTGCCAGCAGTTTGTGGGGGTCCGTCATGAACACTGAAGCTTTCTTT
-	TRBV27	-	TRBJ2-1	CASSTADSYNEQFF	TGTGCCAGCTCGACAGCCGACTCCTACAATGAGCAGTTCTTC
-	TRBV6-5	TRBD1	TRBJ2-3	CASTQSGQGTQYF	TGTGCCAGCACCCAATCCGGACAGGGTACGCAGTATTTT
-	TRBV7-7	TRBD2	TRBJ2-5	CASSLAPGLAAQETQYF	TGTGCCAGCAGCTTAGCCCCGGGACTAGCGGCCCAAGAGACCCAGTACTTC
-	TRBV19	-	TRBJ2-2	CASSIGKARTGELFF	TGTGCCAGTAGTATTGGGAAAGCTAGAACCGGGGAGCTGTTTTTT
few	TRBV19	-	TRBJ1-5	CASNVWNSNQPQHF	TGTGCCAGTAACGTGTGGAATAGCAATCAGCCCCAGCATTTT
-	TRBV5-6	-	TRBJ2-5	CASSLASGTKETQYF	TGTGCCAGCAGCTTGGCCTCCGGGACAAAAGAGACCCAGTACTTC
-	TRBV5-4	-	TRBJ1-2	CASSYRGEHYGYTF	TGTGCCAGCAGCTATAGGGGGGAGCACTATGGCTACACCTTC
once	TRBV10-2	TRBD2	TRBJ2-2	CASSRLAGIGELFF	TGCGCCAGCAGCCGACTAGCGGGGATCGGGGAGCTGTTTTTT
-	TRBV11-2	-	TRBJ1-1	CASSLGTLGVTEAFF	TGTGCCAGCAGCTTGGGGACTTTAGGTGTCACTGAAGCTTTCTTT
-	TRBV11-3	-	TRBJ2-5	CASSLAGGQTQYF	TGTGCCAGCAGCTTAGCCGGGGGCCAGACCCAGTACTTC
-	TRBV5-5	TRBD2	TRBJ2-7	CASSFTLAGVGEQYF	TGTGCCAGCAGCTTCACCCTAGCGGGAGTGGGTGAGCAGTACTTC
-	TRBV27	TRBD2	TRBJ2-7	CASSGLAGNVNF	TGTGCCAGCAGCGGACTAGCGGGAAACGTGAACTTC
-	TRBV4-1	-	TRBJ1-6	CASSQDQQGNSPLHF	TGCGCCAGCAGCCAAGATCAACAGGGTAATTCACCCCTCCACTTT
few	TRBV11-2	TRBD1	TRBJ1-2	CASSLDLPGQGNYGYTF	TGTGCCAGCAGCTTAGATCTGCCGGGACAGGGGAACTATGGCTACACCTTC
-	TRBV6-5	-	TRBJ1-1	CASREAIARNTEAFF	TGTGCCAGCAGGGAGGCAATCGCCAGGAACACTGAAGCTTTCTTT
-	TRBV3-1/TRBV3-2	-	TRBJ2-2	CASSQDRAGELFF	TGTGCCAGCAGCCAAGATCGTGCAGGGGAGCTGTTTTTT
-	TRBV2	TRBD1	TRBJ1-5	CASSLRNRGQPQHF	TGTGCCAGCAGCCTCCGGAACAGGGGTCAGCCCCAGCATTTT
once	TRBV10-1	-	TRBJ1-1	CASSESDRTNTEAFF	TGCGCCAGCAGTGAGTCGGACCGTACGAACACTGAAGCTTTCTTT
-	TRBV4-2	-	TRBJ1-1	CASSQVGAGTEAFF	TGTGCCAGCAGCCAAGTTGGGGCCGGTACTGAAGCTTTCTTT
-	TRBV7-9	TRBD1	TRBJ2-2	CASSPTGSLTGELFF	TGTGCCAGCAGCCCGACAGGGTCACTTACCGGGGAGCTGTTTTTT
-	TRBV7-9	-	TRBJ2-7	CASSPRDSHPTYEQYF	TGTGCCAGCAGCCCCCGCGACAGTCATCCAACCTACGAGCAGTACTTC
-	TRBV6-5	-	TRBJ2-1	CASSLGLLSYNEQFF	TGTGCCAGCAGCCTGGGACTGCTCAGCTACAATGAGCAGTTCTTC
once	TRBV19	-	TRBJ1-5	CASSISPSTEPQHF	TGTGCCAGTAGTATATCCCCCTCGACGGAGCCCCAGCATTTT
-	TRBV5-1	TRBD1	TRBJ2-7	CASRTGTGFYEQYF	TGCGCCAGCAGGACCGGGACAGGGTTCTACGAGCAGTACTTC
-	TRBV12-3/TRBV12-4	-	TRBJ2-7	CASSLGSEQYF	TGTGCCAGCAGTTTGGGGTCCGAGCAGTACTTC
-	TRBV20-1	-	TRBJ2-1	CSARGPNEQFF	TGCAGTGCTAGAGGGCCCAATGAGCAGTTCTTC